This record covers a single T cell receptor delta chain. The antigen remains undetermined. A read error is the likely source, as a far larger clone sits one nucleotide away. This same CDR3 is encoded by further DNA sequences in the sample. This sample is drawn from a study of delta chains in infants with herpesvirus infections. Study outcomes and limitations: The public clonotype appeared only at the first post-infection time point and was absent in uninfected infants. Caveat: small sample size and no race- or environment-matched controls.

TCR cDNA was made from PBMC RNA with gamma- and delta-chain-specific primers. TCRdb re-called the RT-PCR reads using CATT. The sample yields about 450 delta-chain clones, 20% seen once. This clonotype was obtained from a human donor who was a Ugandan infant, either HIV-exposed or HIV-unexposed (not recorded which). Sequenced here: peripheral blood, sampled at time point 1 of longitudinal follow-up.

For the CDR3, the DNA is TGTGCCTGTGACACCTGGGGAATACGCTCCTGGGACACCCGACAGATGTTTTTC. It specifies CACDTWGIRSWDTRQMFF. This chain links TRDV2 with TRDJ3; D might be TRDD3 (5 bases). No J gene was available from TCRdb, and it was assigned here by a germline match of the DNA. CDR3 size: 18 residues. The V end lost 0 bases, the J end lost 0 bases, and 11 bases lay between the germline ends. Germline V CDR1 and CDR2: GEAIGNYY, EKD.